These T cell receptor beta chains were read from a single sample in a study of blood T cell repertoires in COVID-19. Produced via immunoSEQ multiplex PCR; TCRdb's table is partial and in-frame only. The repertoire holds fewer than 150,000 clones, 75% to 90% seen once, with about 7.7% in the top ten. Sequenced sample: peripheral blood. Receptors originate from a human donor in a cohort sampled during active COVID-19. The CDR3 runs from the conserved cysteine through the conserved F or W. Fields, in order: D gene, clone size, J gene, CDR3 length, V gene, CDR3 protein, CDR3 DNA. The D gene is left open where the match is weak. The size of a clone is reported for some rows only, either as once, few or many, or as a class for expanded clones.

. | . | TRBJ2-5 | 15 | TRBV5-4 | CASSLGVGEVGTQYF | TGTGCCAGCAGCTTGGGTGTTGGGGAGGTGGGGACCCAGTACTTC
TRBD1 | . | TRBJ1-1 | 15 | TRBV7-2 | CASSLGGGGNTEAFF | TGTGCCAGCAGCTTAGGAGGGGGCGGGAACACTGAAGCTTTCTTT
. | . | TRBJ1-1 | 13 | TRBV19 | CASTETVNTEAFF | TGTGCCAGTACCGAGACAGTGAACACTGAAGCTTTCTTT
TRBD1 | . | TRBJ1-1 | 15 | TRBV18 | CASSPLDRARTEAFF | TGTGCCAGCTCACCGTTGGACAGGGCTCGGACTGAAGCTTTCTTT
TRBD2 | . | TRBJ2-1 | 18 | TRBV14 | CASSYGIAGAEGRNEQFF | TGTGCCAGCAGCTACGGGATAGCGGGAGCAGAGGGCAGGAATGAGCAGTTCTTC
TRBD1 | . | TRBJ2-5 | 14 | TRBV19 | CASSMGTVQETQYF | TGTGCCAGTAGTATGGGGACAGTCCAAGAGACCCAGTACTTC
. | . | TRBJ1-2 | 15 | TRBV14 | CASSQVPRVGYGYTF | TGTGCCAGCAGCCAAGTTCCTCGAGTCGGGTATGGCTACACCTTC
. | . | TRBJ1-1 | 14 | TRBV29-1 | CSVPRGREGTEAFF | TGCAGCGTACCCAGAGGTAGAGAAGGCACTGAAGCTTTCTTT
. | few | TRBJ2-5 | 14 | TRBV5-1 | CASSFVRQQETQYF | TGCGCCAGCAGCTTCGTGAGACAGCAAGAGACCCAGTACTTC
. | . | TRBJ1-5 | 13 | TRBV12-3/TRBV12-4 | CASSSPSPGAQHF | TGTGCCAGCAGTTCTCCCTCCCCTGGAGCCCAGCATTTT
TRBD1 | . | TRBJ2-7 | 14 | TRBV6-5 | CASRPGQGTYEQYF | TGTGCCAGCAGGCCGGGACAGGGGACCTACGAGCAGTACTTC
TRBD2 | . | TRBJ2-1 | 17 | TRBV5-8 | CASSGGTSGILYNEQFF | TGTGCCAGCAGCGGCGGGACTAGCGGGATCCTATACAATGAGCAGTTCTTC
. | . | TRBJ2-7 | 14 | TRBV5-6 | CASSLGMGGYEQYF | TGTGCCAGCAGCTTGGGTATGGGGGGTTACGAGCAGTACTTC
TRBD1 | . | TRBJ2-7 | 13 | TRBV29-1 | CSAGQGMGDEQYF | TGCAGCGCAGGACAGGGGATGGGGGACGAGCAGTACTTC
. | . | TRBJ1-2 | 14 | TRBV11-2 | CASSPGGANYGYTF | TGTGCCAGCAGTCCTGGGGGGGCGAACTATGGCTACACCTTC
. | . | TRBJ1-1 | 12 | TRBV30 | CAWTPGDRVAFF | TGTGCCTGGACTCCAGGGGATAGGGTAGCTTTCTTT
. | . | TRBJ2-7 | 14 | TRBV7-2 | CASSPARISYEQYF | TGTGCCAGCAGCCCTGCGAGGATCTCCTACGAGCAGTACTTC
TRBD2 | . | TRBJ2-7 | 15 | TRBV28 | CASRPTSGKGYEQYF | TGTGCCAGCAGACCGACTAGCGGGAAGGGTTACGAGCAGTACTTC
. | . | TRBJ1-2 | 12 | TRBV16 | CASSQSAYGYTF | TGTGCCAGCAGCCAATCAGCTTATGGCTACACCTTC
. | . | TRBJ2-1 | 15 | TRBV7-7 | CASSLGSGPQEEQFF | TGTGCTAGCAGCCTAGGGAGCGGACCTCAGGAGGAGCAGTTCTTC
TRBD1 | once | TRBJ1-2 | 16 | TRBV6-6 | CASSYQGQGAYYGYTF | TGTGCCAGCAGTTATCAGGGACAGGGGGCCTATTATGGCTACACCTTC
TRBD1 | . | TRBJ2-3 | 15 | TRBV18 | CASSSNRGSVDTQYF | TGTGCCAGCTCATCCAACAGGGGGTCTGTAGATACGCAGTATTTT
TRBD2 | . | TRBJ2-1 | 14 | TRBV5-1 | CASSWGLAMNEQFF | TGCGCCAGCAGCTGGGGACTAGCGATGAATGAGCAGTTCTTC
. | . | TRBJ1-4 | 16 | TRBV27 | CASSPVWGLVNEKLFF | TGTGCCAGCAGTCCCGTTTGGGGGCTGGTTAATGAAAAACTGTTTTTT
TRBD1 | . | TRBJ2-1 | 14 | TRBV14 | CASSQGYRGHEQFF | TGTGCCAGCAGCCAAGGGTACAGGGGTCATGAGCAGTTCTTC
. | . | TRBJ1-3 | 15 | TRBV5-1 | CASSATASLGNTIYF | TGCGCCAGCAGCGCGACAGCAAGCCTCGGAAACACCATATATTTT
TRBD1 | . | TRBJ2-1 | 13 | TRBV24-1 | CATSGQVYNEQFF | TGTGCCACCAGCGGACAGGTCTACAATGAGCAGTTCTTC